What follows describes a single T cell receptor beta chain. The V segment lost 2 bases and the J segment 9 bases; nucleotides outside the gene matches: 2. The CDR3 runs 13 residues. The germline CDR1 and CDR2 sequences are SGHTA and FQGNSA. Authors' analysis steps: Reference gene primer amplification in the assay estimated nucleated cell counts. Assay used: immunoSEQ multiplex PCR; TCRdb lists only in-frame clones, some missing. The D gene and trimming were derived from the DNA, and the V and J assignments and clone size from that table. The sample gives under 150,000 clones, about 80% of which show up once; 4% is in the top ten. The sample originates from a study of blood T cell repertoires in COVID-19. In the study overall: Researchers got acute and convalescent COVID-19 samples from the United States, Italy and Spain. Sample material is recorded as cDNA or gDNA derived from T cells, B-cell-depleted T cells, or PBMCs.

The clonotype was recovered from a woman aged 55-69 years with acute or convalescent COVID-19. Specimen: peripheral blood. The chain employs TRBV7-2 and TRBJ2-1; 9 bases agree with TRBD2. The CDR3 loop is CASSLLAGTEQFF. CDR3 nucleotides: TGTGCCAGCAGCTTACTAGCGGGAACTGAGCAGTTCTTC.